Listed here is a single T cell receptor beta chain. Its antigen is undetermined. Other DNA sequences in the same sample also yield this CDR3. The sample originates from a study of shared clonotypes between healthy human individuals. Sequencing used immunoSEQ multiplex PCR; TCRdb keeps in-frame clones, though not all of them. In the table there are over 950,000 clones, approximately 80% of which are singletons. Overall study findings and caveats: In general, naive subsets displayed greater estimated richness than memory subsets did. Non-shared clonotypes displayed generation probabilities falling below those of clonotypes present in all four donors.

This CDR3 has 14 amino acids. Germline-derived CDR1 and CDR2 are LNHDA and SQIVND (reference sequence). The V and J ends lost 0 bases and 3 bases respectively, with 7 bases between them. The sample comprised memory CD4+ T cells from PBMCs. Subset defined: CD45RA-negative fraction. The clonotype was recovered from a man between 18 and 29 years old in good health. Some clones in this sample may be carry-over from other donors' samples. The chain uses TRBV19 and TRBJ2-3; TRBD2 is a possible D gene (5 bases). CDR3 bases: TGTGCCAGTAGTATAGATGGCGGGACAGATACGCAGTATTTT. It encodes CASSIDGGTDTQYF.